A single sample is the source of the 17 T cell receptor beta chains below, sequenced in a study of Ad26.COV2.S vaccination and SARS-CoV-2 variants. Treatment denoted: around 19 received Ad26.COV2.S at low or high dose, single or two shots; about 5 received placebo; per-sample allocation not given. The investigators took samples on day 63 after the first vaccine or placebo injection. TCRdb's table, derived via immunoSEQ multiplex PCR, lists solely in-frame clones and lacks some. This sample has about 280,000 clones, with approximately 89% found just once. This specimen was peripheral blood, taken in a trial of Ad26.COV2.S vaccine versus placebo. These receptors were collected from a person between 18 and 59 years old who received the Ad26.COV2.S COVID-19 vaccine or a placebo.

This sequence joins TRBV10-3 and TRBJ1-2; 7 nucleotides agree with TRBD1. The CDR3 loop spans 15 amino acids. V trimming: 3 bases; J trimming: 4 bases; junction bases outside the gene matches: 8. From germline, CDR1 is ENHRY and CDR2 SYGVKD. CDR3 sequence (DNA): TGTGCCATCAGTGATTGGACAGGAGAGTCCTATGGCTACACCTTC. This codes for CAISDWTGESYGYTF.

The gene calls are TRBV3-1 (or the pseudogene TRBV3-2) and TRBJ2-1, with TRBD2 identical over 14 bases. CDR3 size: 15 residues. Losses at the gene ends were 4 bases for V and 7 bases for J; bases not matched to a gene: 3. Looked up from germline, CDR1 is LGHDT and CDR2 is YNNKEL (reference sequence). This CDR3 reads CASSPRTSGGNEQFF. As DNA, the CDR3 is TGTGCCAGCAGCCCTCGGACTAGCGGGGGGAATGAGCAGTTCTTC.

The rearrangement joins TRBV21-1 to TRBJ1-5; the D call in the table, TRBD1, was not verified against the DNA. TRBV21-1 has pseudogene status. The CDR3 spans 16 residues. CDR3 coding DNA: TGTGCCAGCAGCAAACTCCACAGGGGAGTGGGTCAGCCCCAGCATTTT. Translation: CASSKLHRGVGQPQHF.

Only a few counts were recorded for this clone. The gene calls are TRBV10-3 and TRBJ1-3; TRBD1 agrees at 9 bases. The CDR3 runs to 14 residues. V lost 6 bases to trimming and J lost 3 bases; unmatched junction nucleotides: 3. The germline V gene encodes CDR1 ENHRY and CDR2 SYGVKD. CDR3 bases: TGTGCCATCAGACCGGACAGGGGTGGAAACACCATATATTTT. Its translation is CAIRPDRGGNTIYF.

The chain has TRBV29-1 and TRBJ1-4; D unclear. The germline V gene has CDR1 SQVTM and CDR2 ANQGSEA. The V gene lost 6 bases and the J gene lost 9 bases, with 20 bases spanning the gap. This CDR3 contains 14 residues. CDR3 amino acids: CSVDELGEGKKLFF. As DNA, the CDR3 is TGCAGCGTCGATGAGCTAGGAGAAGGGAAAAAACTGTTTTTT.

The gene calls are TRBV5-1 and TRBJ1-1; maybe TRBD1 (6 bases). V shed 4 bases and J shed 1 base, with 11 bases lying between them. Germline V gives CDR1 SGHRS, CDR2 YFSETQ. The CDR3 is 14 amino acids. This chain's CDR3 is CASSTGTKNTEAFF. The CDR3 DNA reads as TGCGCCAGCAGCACCGGGACAAAGAACACTGAAGCTTTCTTT.

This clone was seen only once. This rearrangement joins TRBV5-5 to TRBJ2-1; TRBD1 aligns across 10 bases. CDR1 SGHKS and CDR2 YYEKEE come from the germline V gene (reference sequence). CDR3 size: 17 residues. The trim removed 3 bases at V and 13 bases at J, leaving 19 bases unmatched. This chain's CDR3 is CASSSSTGTGDVLKQFF. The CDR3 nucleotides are TGTGCCAGCAGCTCGAGTACCGGGACAGGGGATGTTCTCAAACAGTTCTTC.

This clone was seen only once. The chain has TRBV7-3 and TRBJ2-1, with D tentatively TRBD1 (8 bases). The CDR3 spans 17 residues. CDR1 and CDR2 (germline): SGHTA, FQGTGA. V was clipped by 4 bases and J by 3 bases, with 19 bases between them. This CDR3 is CASSSTTGGGVYNEQFF. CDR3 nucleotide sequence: TGTGCCAGCAGCTCTACCACAGGGGGAGGGGTCTACAATGAGCAGTTCTTC.

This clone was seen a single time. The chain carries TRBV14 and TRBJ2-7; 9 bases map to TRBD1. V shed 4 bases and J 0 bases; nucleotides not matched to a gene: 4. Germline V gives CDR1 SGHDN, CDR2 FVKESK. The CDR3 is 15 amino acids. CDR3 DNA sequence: TGTGCCAGCAGCCTGCCGGGACAGGGCTCCTACGAGCAGTACTTC. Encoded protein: CASSLPGQGSYEQYF.

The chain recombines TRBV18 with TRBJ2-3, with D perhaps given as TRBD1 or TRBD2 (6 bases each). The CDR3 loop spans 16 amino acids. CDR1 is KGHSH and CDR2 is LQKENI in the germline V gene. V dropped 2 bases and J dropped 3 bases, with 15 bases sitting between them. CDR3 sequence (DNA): TGTGCCAGCTCACCATATTTGGGGGGCGGAACAGATACGCAGTATTTT. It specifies CASSPYLGGGTDTQYF.

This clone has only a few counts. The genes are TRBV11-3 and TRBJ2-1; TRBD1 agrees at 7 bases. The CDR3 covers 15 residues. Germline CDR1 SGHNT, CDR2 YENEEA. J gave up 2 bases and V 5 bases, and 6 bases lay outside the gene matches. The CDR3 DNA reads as TGTGCCAGCAGCCTCCGACAGGGCCCCTACAATGAGCAGTTCTTC. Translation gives CASSLRQGPYNEQFF. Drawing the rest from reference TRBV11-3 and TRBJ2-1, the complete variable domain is EAGVVQSPRYKIIEKKQPVAFWCNPISGHNTLYWYLQNLGQGPELLIRYENEEAVDDSQLPKDRFSAERLKGVDSTLKIQPAELGDSAVYLCASSLRQGPYNEQFFGPGTRLTVL.

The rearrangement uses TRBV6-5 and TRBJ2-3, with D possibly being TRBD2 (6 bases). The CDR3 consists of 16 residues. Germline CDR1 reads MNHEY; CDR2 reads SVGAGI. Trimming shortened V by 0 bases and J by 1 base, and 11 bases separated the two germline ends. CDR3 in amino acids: CASSYSTWGGTDTQYF. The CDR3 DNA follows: TGTGCCAGCAGTTACTCGACTTGGGGGGGCACAGATACGCAGTATTTT.

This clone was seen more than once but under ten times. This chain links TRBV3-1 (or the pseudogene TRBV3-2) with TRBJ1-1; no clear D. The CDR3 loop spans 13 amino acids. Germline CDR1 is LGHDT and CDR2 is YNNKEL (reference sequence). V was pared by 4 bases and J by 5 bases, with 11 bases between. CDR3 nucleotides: TGTGCCAGCAGCCCTCAGATGGGGACTGAAGCTTTCTTT. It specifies CASSPQMGTEAFF.

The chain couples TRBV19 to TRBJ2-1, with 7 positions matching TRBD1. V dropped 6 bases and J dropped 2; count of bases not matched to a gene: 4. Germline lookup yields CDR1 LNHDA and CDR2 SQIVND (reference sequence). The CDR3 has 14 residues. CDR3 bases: TGTGCCAGTAGCACCGGGACAGCCTACAATGAGCAGTTCTTC. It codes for CASSTGTAYNEQFF.

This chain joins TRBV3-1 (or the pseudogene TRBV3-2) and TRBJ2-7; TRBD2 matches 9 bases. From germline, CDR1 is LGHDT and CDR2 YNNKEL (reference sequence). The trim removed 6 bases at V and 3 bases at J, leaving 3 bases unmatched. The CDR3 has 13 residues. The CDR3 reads CASRPSGIYEQYF. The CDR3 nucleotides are TGTGCCAGCAGACCTAGCGGGATCTACGAGCAGTACTTC.

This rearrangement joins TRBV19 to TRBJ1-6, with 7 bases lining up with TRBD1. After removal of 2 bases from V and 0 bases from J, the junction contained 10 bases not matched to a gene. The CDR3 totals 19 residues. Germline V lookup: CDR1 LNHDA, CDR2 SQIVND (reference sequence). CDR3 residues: CASSIQNRGRSSYNSPLHF. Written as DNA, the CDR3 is TGTGCCAGTAGTATACAGAACAGGGGCCGAAGCTCCTATAATTCACCCCTCCACTTT.

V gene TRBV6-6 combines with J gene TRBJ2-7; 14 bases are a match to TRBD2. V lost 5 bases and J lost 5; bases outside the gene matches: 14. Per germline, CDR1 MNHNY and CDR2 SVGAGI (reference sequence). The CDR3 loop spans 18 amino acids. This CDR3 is CASSQNLLGLAGGDEQYF. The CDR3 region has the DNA TGTGCCAGCAGTCAAAACCTACTCGGACTAGCGGGGGGAGACGAGCAGTACTTC.